These 17 T cell receptor beta chains originate from one sample sequenced in a study of blood T cells in healthy people across ages. PCR was performed a second time for about 7 to 12 cycles using a sample-barcoded 5' primer and a J-beta primer mix. In TCRdb, the 5' RACE reads were re-called with MiXCR into one record per CDR3 protein. The repertoire holds roughly 800,000 distinct CDR3 sequences, with 55% to 75% as singletons. What was sequenced was blood. Source of these receptors: a man aged 25 to 45 in good health.

The rearrangement uses TRBV7-3 and TRBJ2-5, with D tentatively TRBD2 (5 bases). TRBJ2-7 matches the DNA end more closely, so the J call is doubtful. CDR3 length: 13 residues. CDR1 is SGHTA, CDR2 FQGTGA, per germline. CDR3 bases: TGTGCCAGCAGCAGCGGACCCGACTACGAGCAGTACTTC. Protein sequence: CASSSGPDYEQYF.

The V gene is TRBV7-9, the J gene TRBJ2-7, with 12 bases fitting TRBD2. V lost 5 bases, J lost 4 bases, and 12 bases stayed unmatched. From germline, CDR1 is SEHNR and CDR2 FQNEAQ (reference sequence). The CDR3 covers 17 residues. The CDR3 nucleotides read TGTGCCAGCAGCGGCCTAGCGGGAGGGACCGGGAGGTACGAGCAGTACTTC. Translated, it gives CASSGLAGGTGRYEQYF. The full variable domain, its missing parts supplied by reference TRBV7-9 and TRBJ2-7, is DTGVSQNPRHKITKRGQNVTFRCDPISEHNRLYWYRQTLGQGPEFLTYFQNEAQLEKSRLLSDRFSAERPKGSFSTLEIQRTEQGDSAMYLCASSGLAGGTGRYEQYFGPGTRLTVT.

This sequence joins TRBV11-3 and TRBJ2-3; 7 nucleotides agree with TRBD1. Germline V CDR1 and CDR2: SGHNT, YENEEA. The trim removed 5 bases at V and 5 bases at J, leaving 4 bases unmatched. The CDR3 covers 13 residues. CDR3 sequence (DNA): TGTGCCAGCAGCGCACACAGGGGAGATACGCAGTATTTT. This encodes CASSAHRGDTQYF. Filled out from reference TRBV11-3 and TRBJ2-3, the complete variable domain reads EAGVVQSPRYKIIEKKQPVAFWCNPISGHNTLYWYLQNLGQGPELLIRYENEEAVDDSQLPKDRFSAERLKGVDSTLKIQPAELGDSAVYLCASSAHRGDTQYFGPGTRLTVL.

This clonotype was seen only once. This chain joins TRBV7-2 and TRBJ2-5; TRBD2 matches 11 bases. The CDR3 length is 14 residues. The ends lost 3 bases at V and 9 bases at J; junction bases unmatched: 6. The V gene's germline CDR1 is SGHTA and CDR2 FQGNSA. The CDR3: CASSFSGTSGAQYF. DNA of the CDR3: TGTGCCAGCAGCTTCTCCGGGACTAGCGGCGCCCAGTACTTC.

This clonotype was recorded at least ten times. The chain joins TRBV27 to TRBJ2-3; D gene uncertain. The CDR3 sequence is 12 residues long. V lost 5 bases, J lost 2 bases, and 5 bases lay in between. Germline V lookup: CDR1 MNHEY, CDR2 SMNVEV (reference sequence). CDR3 sequence reads: CASSRLTDTQYF. The DNA of the CDR3 is TGTGCCAGCAGTCGGCTCACAGATACGCAGTATTTT.

Of note for this clonotype: The junction differs from germline at one of its ends, possibly a read error. This CDR3 is CASSRSRADAQYF. CDR3 sequence (DNA): TGTGCCAGCAGTAGATCTAGAGCAGATGCGCAGTATTTT. J is TRBJ2-3 and V is TRBV12-3 or TRBV12-4; D unclear. The CDR3 has 13 amino acids.

The chain combines TRBV6-6 with TRBJ2-3, with 7 bases identical to TRBD1. CDR3 length: 13 residues. Unmatched junction bases numbered 3, after V lost 4 bases and J lost 5 bases. Germline V CDR1 and CDR2: MNHNY, SVGAGI (reference sequence). CDR3 DNA sequence: TGTGCCAGCAGTTCAGGGGGTCAAGATACGCAGTATTTT. Residues: CASSSGGQDTQYF.

The chain recombines TRBV30 with TRBJ2-6; weak D call: TRBD1 (6 bases). This CDR3 is 14 amino acids long. Trimming removed 6 bases from V and 4 bases from J, with 13 bases in between. The germline CDR1 and CDR2 sequences are GTSNPN and SVGIG (reference sequence). CDR3 sequence reads: CACAQGSGANVLTF. Written as DNA, the CDR3 is TGTGCCTGTGCACAGGGCTCCGGGGCCAACGTCCTGACTTTC.

The chain is built from TRBV20-1 and TRBJ1-1; D call uncertain. The V gene's germline CDR1 is DFQATT and CDR2 SNEGSKA (reference sequence). The V end lost 3 bases, the J end lost 1 base, and 3 bases lay between the germline ends. This CDR3 has 11 residues. CDR3 protein: CSARSNTEAFF. The CDR3, as DNA: TGCAGTGCTAGGTCGAACACTGAAGCTTTCTTT.

The J gene is TRBJ2-7, the V gene TRBV29-1, with 7 nucleotides matching TRBD1. The CDR3 sequence is 14 residues long. In germline, CDR1 is SQVTM, CDR2 ANQGSEA. After removal of 5 bases from V and 0 bases from J, the junction contained 7 bases not matched to a gene. This CDR3 reads CSVRTGVVSYEQYF. The CDR3 DNA is TGCAGCGTTCGAACAGGGGTCGTCTCCTACGAGCAGTACTTC.

The chain is built from TRBV11-2 and TRBJ2-4; no reliable D call. TRBJ2-7 explains the end of the DNA better; the J call may be wrong. Germline V gene sequence: CDR1 SGHAT, CDR2 FQNNGV. The CDR3 length is 14 residues. The CDR3 DNA is TGTGCCAGCACCTCCCCCAATCTGGTTGGCGAGCAGTACTTC. As protein: CASTSPNLVGEQYF.

The chain links TRBV29-1 to TRBJ2-2; the D gene could be TRBD1 or TRBD2 (6 bases each). V lost 7 bases and J lost 8, with 17 bases in between. In germline, CDR1 is SQVTM, CDR2 ANQGSEA. CDR3 length equals 13 residues. The CDR3 loop reads CSAHEGGQGELFF. The CDR3 DNA reads as TGCAGCGCCCACGAAGGGGGGCAAGGGGAGCTGTTTTTT.

To note about this clonotype: With a much larger clone just one base away, this may be a read error. The CDR3 nucleotides read TGTGCCAGCAGTACAGCGGCGGGAGGCGCAGATACGCAGTATTTT. This translates into CASSTAAGGADTQYF. This chain joins TRBV6-4 and TRBJ2-3; 8 nucleotides agree with TRBD2. The CDR3 has 15 residues. V gave up 5 bases and J gave up 4 bases; unmatched junction bases: 8. The germline CDR1 and CDR2 sequences are MRHNA and SNTAGT.

In the case of this clonotype: At one boundary the junction diverges from the germline segment, which might be a read error. The chain uses TRBV18 and TRBJ2-7; 8 bases agree with TRBD2. The J call is uncertain, as TRBJ2-5 better fits the DNA end. This CDR3 comprises 15 residues. Per the germline V gene, CDR1 is KGHSH and CDR2 is LQKENI. In nucleotides, the CDR3 is TGTGCCAGCCCACCGACACGACTAGCGCAGGAGACCCAGTACTTC. Its protein is CASPPTRLAQETQYF.

This clonotype was detected only a few times. V usage is TRBV20-1 and J usage is TRBJ2-3, with no clear D. CDR1 DFQATT and CDR2 SNEGSKA come from the germline V gene (reference sequence). The CDR3 loop spans 12 amino acids. V dropped 1 base and J dropped 6 bases, with 8 bases sitting between them. The CDR3 DNA reads as TGCAGTGCTAGAGCCTCTCAGGATACGCAGTATTTT. It yields the protein CSARASQDTQYF.

The chain is built from TRBV29-1 and TRBJ2-1; D may be TRBD1 or TRBD2 (5 bases each). Germline V lookup: CDR1 SQVTM, CDR2 ANQGSEA. The CDR3 spans 17 residues. The V gene lost 3 bases and the J gene lost 8 bases, with 26 bases spanning the gap. The chain's CDR3 is CSVDPIIPGTVTDEQFF. DNA for the CDR3: TGCAGCGTTGACCCAATCATCCCCGGGACGGTGACCGATGAGCAGTTCTTC.

This chain joins TRBV18 and TRBJ1-2; maybe TRBD1 (5 bases). Germline V CDR1 and CDR2: KGHSH, LQKENI. V dropped 3 bases and J dropped 8 bases, with 13 bases sitting between them. The CDR3 consists of 13 residues. CDR3 loop: CASSPDQRGGYTF. For the CDR3, the DNA is TGTGCCAGCTCACCTGACCAGCGGGGCGGCTACACCTTC.